These T cell receptor beta chains were read from a single sample in a study of graft-versus-host responses after intestinal transplantation. Their antigens remain unidentified. TCRdb keeps only in-frame clones here, not all; method: immunoSEQ multiplex PCR. Among around 67,000 clones, approximately 84% were seen once, and the ten largest hold 0.39%. The starting material was unstimulated CD4+ T cells sorted from spleen or lymph node cells, obtained before transplant. The receptors here all came from a human donor who was the organ donor for an intestinal transplant. The CDR3 runs from the conserved cysteine through the conserved F or W. The order of the fields is V gene, J gene, D gene, clone size, CDR3 DNA, CDR3 protein. The D gene is left open where the match is weak. Clone size, where shown, is once, few, many, or a class for clones that have expanded.

>TRBV30|TRBJ2-3|-|-
TGTGCCTGGAGTGTTTCTACAGATACGCAGTATTTT
CAWSVSTDTQYF
>TRBV5-1|TRBJ2-3|TRBD1|-
TGCGCCAGCAGCGAAGCCCCCACAGGGGTGGATACGCAGTATTTT
CASSEAPTGVDTQYF
>TRBV18|TRBJ1-5|-|-
TGTGCCAGCTCCGATACAGTGGGTACAAATCAGCCCCAGCATTTT
CASSDTVGTNQPQHF
>TRBV19|TRBJ1-6|TRBD1|-
TGTGCCAGTAGTAGGACTGACAGGGCGTGGAATTCACCCCTCCACTTT
CASSRTDRAWNSPLHF
>TRBV9|TRBJ1-6|-|-
TGTGCCAGCAGCGTAGCTACAGGGTCGCCCCTCCACTTT
CASSVATGSPLHF
>TRBV14|TRBJ2-2|-|-
TGTGCCAGCAGCCGTAGAGATCGGACCGGGGAGCTGTTTTTT
CASSRRDRTGELFF
>TRBV5-6|TRBJ1-4|-|few
TGTGCCAGCAGCTTGCCAGGGAATGAAAAACTGTTTTTT
CASSLPGNEKLFF
>TRBV11-2|TRBJ2-3|-|-
TGTGCCAGCAGCTTGAATGGAGGTTCCACAGATACGCAGTATTTT
CASSLNGGSTDTQYF
>TRBV18|TRBJ1-4|TRBD1|-
TGTGCCAGCTCCGCGGGACAGGCCGAAAAACTGTTTTTT
CASSAGQAEKLFF
>TRBV28|TRBJ1-2|TRBD1|-
TGTGCCAGCAGTTTATCCTCGGGGACAGGAAGTCTTGGCGGCTACACCTTC
CASSLSSGTGSLGGYTF
>TRBV21-1|TRBJ1-4|-|-
TGTGCCAGCAGACAGGACAGGAGCTATGAAAAACTGTTTTTT
CASRQDRSYEKLFF
>TRBV19|TRBJ2-5|-|-
TGTGCCAGCTCAGGCGGGGAGACCCAGTACTTC
CASSGGETQYF
>TRBV7-8|TRBJ2-2|-|-
TGTGCCAGACAGGGTCTCACCGGGGAGCTGTTTTTT
CARQGLTGELFF
>TRBV28|TRBJ2-4|-|-
TGTGCCACCCACGGGGGAGCCAAAAACATTCAGTACTTC
CATHGGAKNIQYF
>TRBV5-1|TRBJ2-3|TRBD2|-
TGCGCCAGCAGCATTCCTAGCGGTCCTACAGATACGCAGTATTTT
CASSIPSGPTDTQYF
>TRBV5-1|TRBJ2-5|TRBD2|-
TGCGCCAGCAGCCTTAGCGGGGGAGCAGAGACCCAGTACTTC
CASSLSGGAETQYF
>TRBV5-1|TRBJ2-1|-|-
TGCGCCAGCCCTAATGAGCAGTTCTTC
CASPNEQFF
>TRBV7-9|TRBJ1-1|-|-
TGTGCCAGCAGCCGGGTGGGCACTGAAGCTTTCTTT
CASSRVGTEAFF
>TRBV6-1|TRBJ2-5|-|once
TGTGCCAGCAGCGAGGGTGTGGCGGTTGTGACCCAGTACTTC
CASSEGVAVVTQYF
>TRBV18|TRBJ2-4|-|once
TGTGCCAGCTCACCGCTTAGAAGGGGTCGTGAAAACATTCAGTACTTC
CASSPLRRGRENIQYF
>TRBV5-4|TRBJ1-1|TRBD1|once
TGTGCCAGCAGCTTGGGAGGGGGCGCATCAGGCACTGAAGCTTTCTTT
CASSLGGGASGTEAFF
>TRBV6-6|TRBJ1-1|-|-
TGTGCCAGCAGTTACCCCGGACGGGATCCTGAAGCTTTCTTT
CASSYPGRDPEAFF
>TRBV30|TRBJ1-2|-|-
TGTGCCTGGGCCCCTGTCCCAGGGATCGGCTACACCTTC
CAWAPVPGIGYTF
>TRBV29-1|TRBJ2-1|TRBD1|few
TGCAGCGCGAGGACAGGGACCTACAATGAGCAGTTCTTC
CSARTGTYNEQFF
>TRBV27|TRBJ1-2|TRBD1|once
TGTGCCAGCAGTCCCTATCTGGGACAGTTCTATACCTTC
CASSPYLGQFYTF
>TRBV7-2|TRBJ2-5|TRBD1|-
TGTGCCAGCAGCTTACATGACAGGGGAGAGACCCAGTACTTC
CASSLHDRGETQYF
>TRBV5-1|TRBJ1-5|-|-
TGCGCCAGCAGTGCTGACTGGCTAGGTCAGCCCCAGCATTTT
CASSADWLGQPQHF
>TRBV7-2|TRBJ2-5|TRBD2|-
TGTGCCAGCAGCTTAGGTGTGGGGGGGGAGACCCAGTACTTC
CASSLGVGGETQYF
>TRBV5-1|TRBJ1-3|TRBD1|-
TGCGCCAGCAGCCCTCTCTCCGGGACAGGCCACTCTGGAAACACCATATATTTT
CASSPLSGTGHSGNTIYF
>TRBV29-1|TRBJ1-1|-|-
TGCAGCGTTGAAGAGCCAGCGGCTTTCTTT
CSVEEPAAFF
>TRBV9|TRBJ2-1|TRBD1|-
TGTGCCAGCAGCGTATCCCCACAGGGGGTTACCAATGAGCAGTTCTTC
CASSVSPQGVTNEQFF
>TRBV9|TRBJ1-4|-|-
TGTGCCAGCAGCGGCGACATGACTAATGAAAAACTGTTTTTT
CASSGDMTNEKLFF
>TRBV6-1|TRBJ2-1|TRBD1|-
TGTGCCAGCAGTGAAATTATAGGGACAGGGGTTTCAAATGAGCAGTTCTTC
CASSEIIGTGVSNEQFF
>TRBV27|TRBJ2-2|-|-
TGTGCCAGCAGACCGACCCCGACAGGAGCCGGGGAGCTGTTTTTT
CASRPTPTGAGELFF
>TRBV11-2|TRBJ1-6|-|-
TGTGCCAGCAGCTTAAGCGGGACCCCCTATAATTCACCCCTCCACTTT
CASSLSGTPYNSPLHF
>TRBV19|TRBJ1-5|TRBD1|few
TGTGCCAGTAGCAGAGACGGACAGGGGTATAGCAATCAGCCCCAGCATTTT
CASSRDGQGYSNQPQHF
>TRBV11-3|TRBJ1-6|TRBD1|-
TGTGCCAGCAGCTCCGGACAGGGAGCTAATTCACCCCTCCACTTT
CASSSGQGANSPLHF
>TRBV29-1|TRBJ1-2|-|-
TGCAGCGTTGGGCCGGGAACTCCCAGCTACACCTTC
CSVGPGTPSYTF
>TRBV30|TRBJ1-5|-|-
TGTGCCTGGGAGTCCGGCAAGGGGTTAAATCAGCCCCAGCATTTT
CAWESGKGLNQPQHF
>TRBV2|TRBJ1-1|TRBD1|-
TGTGCCAGCAGTGTGGACAGGGGCCGGATCCCTGAAGCTTTCTTT
CASSVDRGRIPEAFF
>TRBV10-3|TRBJ1-2|-|-
TGTGCCCTACGCCGGGGGGGAGGTAACTATGGCTACACCTTC
CALRRGGGNYGYTF
>TRBV30|TRBJ1-2|-|-
TGTGCCTGGGGGTGGGGGGGCGCGATTAGCTATGGCTACACCTTC
CAWGWGGAISYGYTF
>TRBV19|TRBJ2-2|-|few
TGTGCCAGTAGTATCCGGGGGAGCGGGGAGCTGTTTTTT
CASSIRGSGELFF
>TRBV5-4|TRBJ2-1|TRBD1|-
TGTGCCGGTGGGACAGGGGGGAACAATGAGCAGTTCTTC
CAGGTGGNNEQFF
>TRBV5-1|TRBJ1-1|-|-
TGCGCCAGCAGCAGACAGGATACACTGAACACTGAAGCTTTCTTT
CASSRQDTLNTEAFF
>TRBV19|TRBJ2-3|TRBD1|-
TGTGCCAGTAGTGTCAACAGGGGTGGAGGCACAGATACGCAGTATTTT
CASSVNRGGGTDTQYF
>TRBV19|TRBJ1-6|-|-
TGTGCCAGTAGGACATCGGGGGATTCACCCCTCCACTTT
CASRTSGDSPLHF
>TRBV5-6|TRBJ1-1|-|-
TGTGCCAGCATCTCCGGGGGGCTTGGCACTGAAGCTTTCTTT
CASISGGLGTEAFF
>TRBV7-2|TRBJ1-2|-|-
TGTGCCAGCACCGTCGCGGTGAGCTACACCTTC
CASTVAVSYTF
>TRBV7-9|TRBJ1-2|-|-
TGTGCCAGCAGCTTAAACAGTAACTATGGCTACACCTTC
CASSLNSNYGYTF